This T cell receptor (beta chain) comes out of a study of radiotherapy plus CTLA-4 blockade in lung cancer. Study-wide background: Around 18% of enrolled patients responded objectively, and 25% to 40% had disease control. Study findings and constraints: Some TCR clones had been derived from tumors. These clones expanded in peripheral blood after radiotherapy plus ipilimumab.

Method: immunoSEQ multiplex PCR; TCRdb's copy keeps in-frame clones and lacks some. The data hold around 85,000 clones, with about 90% observed a single time. With regard to this clone: What it binds is unknown.

In chemo-refractory metastatic non-small-cell lung cancer, patients got ipilimumab CTLA-4 blockade together with focal radiation. The CDR3 runs 15 residues. CDR1 and CDR2 (germline): SGHTA, FQGNSA. The V and J ends lost 2 bases and 10 bases respectively, with 18 bases between them. The sequences come from peripheral blood, collected from a patient treated with radiotherapy plus ipilimumab. This chain connects TRBV7-2 to TRBJ2-1; D possibly corresponds to TRBD2 (6 bases). The sequence derives from a human donor with non-small cell lung cancer who had a partial response to radiotherapy plus ipilimumab. CDR3 coding DNA: TGTGCCAGCAGCTTAATGGTCCATCGGGAGAGCGAGCAGTTCTTC. Encoded protein: CASSLMVHRESEQFF.